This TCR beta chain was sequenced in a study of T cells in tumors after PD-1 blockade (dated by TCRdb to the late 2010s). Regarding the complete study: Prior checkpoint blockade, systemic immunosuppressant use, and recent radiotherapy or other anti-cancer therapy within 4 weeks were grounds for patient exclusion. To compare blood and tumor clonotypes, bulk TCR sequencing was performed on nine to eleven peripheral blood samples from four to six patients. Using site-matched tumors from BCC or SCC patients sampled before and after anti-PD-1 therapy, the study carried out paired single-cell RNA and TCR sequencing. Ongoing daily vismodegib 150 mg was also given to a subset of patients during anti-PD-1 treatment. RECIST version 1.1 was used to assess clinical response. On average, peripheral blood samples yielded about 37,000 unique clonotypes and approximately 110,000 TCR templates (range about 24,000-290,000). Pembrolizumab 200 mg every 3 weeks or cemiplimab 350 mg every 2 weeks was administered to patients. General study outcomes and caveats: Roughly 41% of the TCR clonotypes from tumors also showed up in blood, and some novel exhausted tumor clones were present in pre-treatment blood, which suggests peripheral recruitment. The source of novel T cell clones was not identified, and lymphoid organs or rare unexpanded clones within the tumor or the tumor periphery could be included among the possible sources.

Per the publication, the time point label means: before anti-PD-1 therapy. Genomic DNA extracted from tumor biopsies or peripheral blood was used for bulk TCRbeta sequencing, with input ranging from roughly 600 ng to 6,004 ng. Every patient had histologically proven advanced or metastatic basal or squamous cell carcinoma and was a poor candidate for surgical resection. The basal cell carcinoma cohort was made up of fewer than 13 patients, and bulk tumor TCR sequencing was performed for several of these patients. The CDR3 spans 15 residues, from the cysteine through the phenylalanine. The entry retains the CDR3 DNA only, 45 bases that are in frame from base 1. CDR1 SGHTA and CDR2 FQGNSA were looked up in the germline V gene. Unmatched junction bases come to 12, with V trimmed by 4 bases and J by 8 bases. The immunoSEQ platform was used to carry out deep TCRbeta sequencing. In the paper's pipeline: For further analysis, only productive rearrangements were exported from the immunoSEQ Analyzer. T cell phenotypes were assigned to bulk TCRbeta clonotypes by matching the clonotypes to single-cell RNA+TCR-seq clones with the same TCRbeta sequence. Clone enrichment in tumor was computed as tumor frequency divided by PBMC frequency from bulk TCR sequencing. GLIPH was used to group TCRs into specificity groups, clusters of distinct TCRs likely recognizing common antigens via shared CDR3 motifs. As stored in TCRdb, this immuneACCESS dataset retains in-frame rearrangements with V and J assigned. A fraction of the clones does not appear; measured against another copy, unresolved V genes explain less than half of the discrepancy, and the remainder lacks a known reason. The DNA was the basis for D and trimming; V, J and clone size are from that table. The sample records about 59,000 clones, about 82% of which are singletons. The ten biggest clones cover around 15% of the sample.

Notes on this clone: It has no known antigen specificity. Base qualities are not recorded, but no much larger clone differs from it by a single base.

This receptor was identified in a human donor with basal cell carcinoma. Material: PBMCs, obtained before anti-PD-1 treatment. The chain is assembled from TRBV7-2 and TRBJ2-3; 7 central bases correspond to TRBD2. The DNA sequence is TGTGCCAGCAGCTCGACGGGGGGAGGGGCTGGTACGCAGTATTTT. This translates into CASSSTGGGAGTQYF. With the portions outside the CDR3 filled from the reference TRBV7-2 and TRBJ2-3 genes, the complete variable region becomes GAGVSQSPSNKVTEKGKDVELRCDPISGHTALYWYRQSLGQGLEFLIYFQGNSAPDKSGLPSDRFSAERTGGSVSTLTIQRTQQEDSAVYLCASSSTGGGAGTQYFGPGTRLTVL.